Below, 10 T cell receptor beta chains from the same sample are listed, as sequenced in a study of graft-versus-host responses after intestinal transplantation. The protocol was immunoSEQ multiplex PCR, while the TCRdb copy is restricted to in-frame clones and leaves out a portion. The sample shows tens of thousands of clones, about 95% of them seen only once. The sample consisted of PBMCs, taken 16 days after intestinal transplant. Receptors originate from a human patient who received an intestinal transplant, so some T cells may come from the graft donor.

The J gene is TRBJ2-1, the V gene TRBV4-1; D could derive from TRBD1 or TRBD2 (5 bases each). Per the germline V gene, CDR1 is MGHRA and CDR2 is YSYEKL. V was cut by 4 bases and J by 5 bases, with 15 bases left in between. CDR3 length: 15 residues. The CDR3 DNA is TGCGCCAGCAGCCGAAAACCCGGGACGGACAATGAGCAGTTCTTC. Translated: CASSRKPGTDNEQFF.

This sequence joins TRBV9 and TRBJ2-1, with 7 bases identical to TRBD2. The CDR3 spans 15 residues. Per the germline V gene, CDR1 is SGDLS and CDR2 is YYNGEE. The trim removed 1 base at V and 3 bases at J, leaving 4 bases unmatched. DNA of the CDR3: TGTGCCAGCAGCGTACGACGGGGGGACTACAATGAGCAGTTCTTC. This codes for CASSVRRGDYNEQFF.

The chain joins TRBV5-1 to TRBJ2-7; 13 nucleotides align to TRBD2. This CDR3 region has 19 residues. Trimming took 5 bases from V and 2 from J; bases not matched to a gene: 16. Germline V gives CDR1 SGHRS, CDR2 YFSETQ. As DNA, the CDR3 is TGCGCCAGCAGTTCGACGTTCTCGGGACTAGCGGGGTCCCCCTACGAGCAGTACTTC. Translation: CASSSTFSGLAGSPYEQYF.

The chain uses TRBV28 and TRBJ2-1; D is unclear. Trimming took off 2 bases at V and 7 bases at J, with 9 bases between the two ends. The CDR3 totals 13 residues. Germline V gene sequence: CDR1 MDHEN, CDR2 SYDVKM. This chain's CDR3 is CASSLGRINEQFF. CDR3 coding DNA: TGTGCCAGCAGTTTAGGGCGTATTAATGAGCAGTTCTTC.

The rearrangement links TRBV5-6 to TRBJ2-7; D gene uncertain. The germline CDR1 and CDR2 sequences are SGHDT and YYEEEE. This CDR3 contains 12 residues. V lost 0 bases and J 7 bases, leaving 8 bases between the germline ends. CDR3 protein: CASSLGVGEQYF. CDR3 nucleotide sequence: TGTGCCAGCAGCTTGGGGGTCGGGGAGCAGTACTTC.

The rearrangement uses TRBV6-1 and TRBJ2-7, with D possibly matching TRBD2 (5 bases). Trimming left V 2 bases short and J 0 bases short, with 14 bases between. The CDR3 loop spans 16 amino acids. The V gene's germline CDR1 is MNHNS and CDR2 SASEGT. CDR3 sequence reads: CASSEMVLVDSYEQYF. The CDR3 DNA sequence: TGTGCCAGCAGTGAAATGGTACTAGTCGACTCCTACGAGCAGTACTTC.

V usage is TRBV28 and J usage is TRBJ2-7; possibly TRBD1 for D (6 bases). Trimming cost V 3 bases and J 2 bases, with 11 bases left between them. Germline CDR1 and CDR2: MDHEN and SYDVKM. This CDR3 comprises 14 residues. The chain's CDR3 is CASSFGRGPYEQYF. DNA of the CDR3: TGTGCCAGCAGTTTCGGCAGGGGTCCCTACGAGCAGTACTTC.

The chain couples TRBV5-1 to TRBJ1-1, with a tentative D call TRBD1 (5 bases). V was pared by 2 bases and J by 10 bases, with 21 bases between. CDR3 length equals 15 residues. In germline, CDR1 is SGHRS, CDR2 YFSETQ. CDR3 bases: TGCGCCAGCAGCTTTGGTGGGGGATATACGTTTGGAGCTTTCTTT. It codes for CASSFGGGYTFGAFF.

This chain uses TRBV6-5 with TRBJ1-2, with D possibly TRBD1 on 5 matching bases. This CDR3 has 14 residues. Trimming pared 5 bases from V and 5 bases from J, leaving 15 bases between. Germline V lookup: CDR1 MNHEY, CDR2 SVGAGI. The CDR3 DNA follows: TGTGCCAGCAGTCGGGGGGGGGTCCCTTATGGCTACACCTTC. Translated: CASSRGGVPYGYTF.

CDR3 DNA: TGTGCCAGCAGCCCAGGACTGAATAGCAATCAGCCCCAGCATTTT. This codes for CASSPGLNSNQPQHF. The chain uses TRBV9 and TRBJ1-5; the D is unclear. V dropped 4 bases and J dropped 0 bases, with 11 bases sitting between them. CDR3 length: 15 residues. CDR1 is SGDLS and CDR2 is YYNGEE in the germline V gene. Full variable domain (rest looked up from reference TRBV9 and TRBJ1-5): DSGVTQTPKHLITATGQRVTLRCSPRSGDLSVYWYQQSLDQGLQFLIQYYNGEERAKGNILERFSAQQFPDLHSELNLSSLELGDSALYFCASSPGLNSNQPQHFGDGTRLSIL.